These T cell receptor beta chains were read from a single sample in a study of T cells in Graves' hyperthyroidism and ophthalmopathy. One entry per CDR3 protein, called by TCRdb with MiXCR from the multiplex PCR reads. The sample lists roughly 250,000 distinct CDR3 sequences; roughly 14% were seen once. What was sequenced was blood. These receptors were taken from a middle-aged woman with Graves' hyperthyroidism that later progressed to Graves' ophthalmopathy. Both conserved end residues are part of each CDR3. D genes are given only for firm matches. Clone size is stated in some rows and not others, as once, few, many or a class when expanded.

CDR3aa: CASRGNGDTQYF
CDR3nt: TGTGCCAGTAGGGGGAATGGAGATACGCAGTATTTT
abundance: NA
v_gene: TRBV19
j_gene: TRBJ2-3
d_gene: NA

CDR3aa: CASSSDRASLTDTQYF
CDR3nt: TGTGCCAGCAGTTCAGATAGGGCTTCCCTCACAGATACGCAGTATTTT
abundance: many
v_gene: TRBV28
j_gene: TRBJ2-3
d_gene: NA

CDR3aa: CASKQALRTDTQYF
CDR3nt: TGTGCCAGCAAACAGGCCCTCCGCACAGATACGCAGTATTTT
abundance: many
v_gene: TRBV2
j_gene: TRBJ2-3
d_gene: NA

CDR3aa: CSARDPGLQAFF
CDR3nt: TGCAGTGCTAGAGATCCAGGGTTACAAGCTTTCTTT
abundance: many
v_gene: TRBV20-1
j_gene: TRBJ1-1
d_gene: NA

CDR3aa: CASSVPGQVSGNTIYF
CDR3nt: TGTGCCAGCTCAGTGCCGGGACAGGTCTCTGGAAACACCATATATTTT
abundance: many
v_gene: TRBV18
j_gene: TRBJ1-3
d_gene: TRBD1

CDR3aa: CASSQATGGAYEQYF
CDR3nt: TGTGCCAGCAGCCAAGCTACAGGGGGCGCCTACGAGCAGTACTTC
abundance: few
v_gene: TRBV4-2
j_gene: TRBJ2-7
d_gene: TRBD1

CDR3aa: CASSYGGRDEKLFF
CDR3nt: TGTGCCAGCAGTTACGGGGGGCGAGATGAAAAACTGTTTTTT
abundance: many
v_gene: TRBV6-5
j_gene: TRBJ1-4
d_gene: NA

CDR3aa: CSASSNNEQFF
CDR3nt: TGCAGTGCTAGTTCCAACAATGAGCAGTTCTTC
abundance: NA
v_gene: TRBV20-1
j_gene: TRBJ2-1
d_gene: NA

CDR3aa: CASSPPVRNWDQPQHF
CDR3nt: TGTGCCAGCAGCCCCCCGGTCCGAAATTGGGATCAGCCCCAGCATTTT
abundance: many
v_gene: TRBV28
j_gene: TRBJ1-5
d_gene: NA

CDR3aa: CSAPAGALENSPLHF
CDR3nt: TGCAGTGCGCCGGCCGGGGCGCTGGAAAATTCACCCCTCCACTTT
abundance: NA
v_gene: TRBV20-1
j_gene: TRBJ1-6
d_gene: NA

CDR3aa: CASTDSAYEQYF
CDR3nt: TGTGCCAGCACGGACAGCGCCTACGAGCAGTACTTC
abundance: many
v_gene: TRBV2
j_gene: TRBJ2-7
d_gene: NA

CDR3aa: CASSLPTLTGPLTDTQYF
CDR3nt: TGTGCCAGCAGTTTACCGACGCTGACAGGCCCTCTCACAGATACGCAGTATTTT
abundance: many
v_gene: TRBV28
j_gene: TRBJ2-3
d_gene: NA

CDR3aa: CASSHRVYEQFF
CDR3nt: TGCGCCAGCAGCCACAGGGTTTATGAGCAGTTCTTC
abundance: few
v_gene: TRBV4-1
j_gene: TRBJ2-1
d_gene: NA

CDR3aa: CASSPTPLAGGEQFF
CDR3nt: TGTGCCAGCAGCCCCACCCCGCTAGCGGGAGGTGAGCAGTTCTTC
abundance: many
v_gene: TRBV5-4
j_gene: TRBJ2-1
d_gene: TRBD2

CDR3aa: CASSHRQGSQPQHF
CDR3nt: TGTGCCAGCAGCCACAGACAGGGAAGCCAGCCCCAGCATTTT
abundance: many
v_gene: TRBV5-5
j_gene: TRBJ1-5
d_gene: TRBD1

CDR3aa: CATTRGDNTEAFF
CDR3nt: TGTGCCACGACACGGGGGGACAACACTGAAGCTTTCTTT
abundance: many
v_gene: TRBV19
j_gene: TRBJ1-1
d_gene: NA

CDR3aa: CAWTVLGGGKNIQYF
CDR3nt: TGTGCCTGGACAGTTCTGGGGGGCGGCAAAAACATTCAGTACTTC
abundance: many
v_gene: TRBV30
j_gene: TRBJ2-4
d_gene: NA

CDR3aa: CASSSAPTRVGEQFF
CDR3nt: TGTGCCAGCAGCTCAGCCCCCACTAGGGTGGGTGAGCAGTTCTTC
abundance: many
v_gene: TRBV7-2
j_gene: TRBJ2-1
d_gene: NA

CDR3aa: CASSESRAGNQPQHF
CDR3nt: TGTGCCAGCAGTGAATCCCGGGCAGGCAATCAGCCCCAGCATTTT
abundance: many
v_gene: TRBV25-1
j_gene: TRBJ1-5
d_gene: NA

CDR3aa: CSARGEGAIKEQYF
CDR3nt: TGCAGTGCTAGAGGGGAGGGGGCGATTAAAGAGCAGTACTTC
abundance: many
v_gene: TRBV20-1
j_gene: TRBJ2-7
d_gene: NA

CDR3aa: CSARSAGSYEQYF
CDR3nt: TGCAGTGCTAGGTCGGCGGGATCCTACGAGCAGTACTTC
abundance: many
v_gene: TRBV20-1
j_gene: TRBJ2-7
d_gene: NA

CDR3aa: CASSLAVGRNTIYF
CDR3nt: TGTGCCAGCAGCTTGGCCGTCGGAAGAAACACCATATATTTT
abundance: many
v_gene: TRBV5-5
j_gene: TRBJ1-3
d_gene: NA

CDR3aa: CSAVLRPGSGTQYF
CDR3nt: TGCAGTGCTGTGCTCCGGCCTGGTAGCGGTACGCAGTATTTT
abundance: many
v_gene: TRBV20-1
j_gene: TRBJ2-3
d_gene: NA

CDR3aa: CASSQEIGGGGNTIYF
CDR3nt: TGCGCCAGCAGCCAAGAAATAGGGGGCGGTGGAAACACCATATATTTT
abundance: NA
v_gene: TRBV4-1
j_gene: TRBJ1-3
d_gene: TRBD1

CDR3aa: CASSTGGYEQYF
CDR3nt: TGTGCCAGCAGCACAGGTGGCTACGAGCAGTACTTC
abundance: many
v_gene: TRBV11-2
j_gene: TRBJ2-7
d_gene: NA

CDR3aa: CASSRGPGSYEQYF
CDR3nt: TGTGCCAGCAGCAGGGGACCGGGCTCCTACGAGCAGTACTTC
abundance: few
v_gene: TRBV11-3
j_gene: TRBJ2-7
d_gene: NA

CDR3aa: CSVPDPGQAGGGTGAFF
CDR3nt: TGCAGTGTTCCCGACCCGGGACAGGCGGGAGGAGGAACTGGAGCTTTCTTT
abundance: few
v_gene: TRBV20-1
j_gene: TRBJ1-1
d_gene: TRBD1

CDR3aa: CASSQAASGIVKTQYF
CDR3nt: TGTGCCAGCAGCCAAGCCGCTAGCGGGATTGTAAAGACCCAGTACTTC
abundance: few
v_gene: TRBV28
j_gene: TRBJ2-5
d_gene: TRBD2

CDR3aa: CASSIGSRGYNEQFF
CDR3nt: TGTGCCAGTAGTATCGGGTCCAGAGGCTACAATGAGCAGTTCTTC
abundance: many
v_gene: TRBV19
j_gene: TRBJ2-1
d_gene: NA

CDR3aa: CASSLRFQETQYF
CDR3nt: TGTGCCAGCAGTTTACGGTTCCAAGAGACCCAGTACTTC
abundance: many
v_gene: TRBV28
j_gene: TRBJ2-5
d_gene: NA

CDR3aa: CAWSWGQSGNQPQHF
CDR3nt: TGTGCCTGGAGTTGGGGACAGTCTGGCAATCAGCCCCAGCATTTT
abundance: many
v_gene: TRBV30
j_gene: TRBJ1-5
d_gene: TRBD1

CDR3aa: CACSSSVYTQYF
CDR3nt: TGTGCCTGCAGCTCCAGCGTATATACGCAGTATTTT
abundance: NA
v_gene: TRBV6-8
j_gene: TRBJ2-3
d_gene: NA

CDR3aa: CASKEDSTVTEAFF
CDR3nt: TGTGCCAGCAAGGAAGACAGTACGGTAACTGAAGCTTTCTTT
abundance: many
v_gene: TRBV6-1
j_gene: TRBJ1-1
d_gene: NA

CDR3aa: CASSLVTGGFDTGELFF
CDR3nt: TGTGCCAGCAGCTTAGTCACAGGGGGCTTTGACACCGGGGAGCTGTTTTTT
abundance: many
v_gene: TRBV7-9
j_gene: TRBJ2-2
d_gene: TRBD1

CDR3aa: CASSLLRVGELFF
CDR3nt: TGTGCCAGCAGTTTACTAAGAGTTGGTGAGCTGTTTTTT
abundance: NA
v_gene: TRBV28
j_gene: TRBJ2-2
d_gene: NA

CDR3aa: CASSLRASGISPYNEQFF
CDR3nt: TGTGCCAGCAGTTTAAGGGCTAGCGGGATCAGCCCCTACAATGAGCAGTTCTTC
abundance: many
v_gene: TRBV28
j_gene: TRBJ2-1
d_gene: TRBD2

CDR3aa: CASSPQGPEVETQYF
CDR3nt: TGTGCCAGCAGTCCACAGGGGCCAGAAGTAGAGACCCAGTACTTC
abundance: NA
v_gene: TRBV28
j_gene: TRBJ2-5
d_gene: TRBD1